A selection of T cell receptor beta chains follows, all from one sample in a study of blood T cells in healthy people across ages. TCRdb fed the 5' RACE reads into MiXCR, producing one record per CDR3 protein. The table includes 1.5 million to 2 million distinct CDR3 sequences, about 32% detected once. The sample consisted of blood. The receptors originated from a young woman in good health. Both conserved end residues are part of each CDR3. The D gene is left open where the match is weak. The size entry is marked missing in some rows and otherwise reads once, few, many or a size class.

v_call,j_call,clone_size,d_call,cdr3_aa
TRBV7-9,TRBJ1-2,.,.,CASSRPGERIDGYTF
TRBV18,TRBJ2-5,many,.,CASSPRQQETQYF
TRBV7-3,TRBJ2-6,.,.,CASSLNPGSGANVLTF
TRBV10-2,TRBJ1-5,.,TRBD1,CASSDDRGRRQPQHF
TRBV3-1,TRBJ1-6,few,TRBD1,CATTLGSGQNSPLHF
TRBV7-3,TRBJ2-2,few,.,CASSPQAPGELFF
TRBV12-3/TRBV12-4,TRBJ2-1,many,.,CAIGGGPSYNEQFF
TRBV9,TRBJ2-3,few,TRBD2,CASSVELAGAQDTQYF
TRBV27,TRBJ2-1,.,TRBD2,CASSFGTSGNNEQFF
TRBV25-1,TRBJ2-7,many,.,CASSGRDEQYF
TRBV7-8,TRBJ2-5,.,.,CASSLGYRRQETQYF
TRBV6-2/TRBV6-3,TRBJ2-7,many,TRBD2,CASGSGISYEQYF
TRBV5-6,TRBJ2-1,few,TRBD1,CASSLDRGNYNEQFF
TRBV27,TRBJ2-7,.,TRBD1,CASSTQGQGYYEQYF
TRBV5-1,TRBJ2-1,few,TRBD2,CASSLGLAGGYVYNEQFF
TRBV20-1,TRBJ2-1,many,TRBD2,CSALNPSGGQYNEQFF
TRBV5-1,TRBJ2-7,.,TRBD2,CANSLNAGGPSANPYF
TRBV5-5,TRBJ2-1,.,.,CASTYTYNEQFF
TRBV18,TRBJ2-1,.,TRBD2,CASSRTSGKNEQFF
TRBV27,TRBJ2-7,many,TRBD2,CASRLAGAYEQYF
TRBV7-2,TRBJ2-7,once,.,CASSFQTVYEQYF
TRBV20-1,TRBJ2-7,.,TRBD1,CSARDQDRSYEQYF
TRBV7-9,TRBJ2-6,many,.,CASSLVSGANVLTF
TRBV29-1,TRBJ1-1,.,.,CSVTQGNTEAFF
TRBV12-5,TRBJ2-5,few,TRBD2,CASQTGGVKTQYF
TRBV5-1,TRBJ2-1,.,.,CASSLKASGPRGEQFF
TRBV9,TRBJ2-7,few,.,CASSTRGASYEQYF
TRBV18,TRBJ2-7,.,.,CASSARGEQYF
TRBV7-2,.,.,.,CASSLTLRETQYF
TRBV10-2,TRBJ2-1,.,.,CASSVAKGWDNEQFF
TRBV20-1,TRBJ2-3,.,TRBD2,CSAKPSGITDMQYF
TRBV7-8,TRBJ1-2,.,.,CASRPDGFGYGYTF
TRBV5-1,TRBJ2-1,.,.,CASSLEGPLPFRSYNEQFF
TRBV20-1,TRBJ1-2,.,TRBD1,CSARWTGYGYTF
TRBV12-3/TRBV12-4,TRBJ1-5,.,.,CASRLSGVNQPQHF
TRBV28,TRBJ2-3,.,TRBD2,CASSLYLPTELAGEAESTDTQYF
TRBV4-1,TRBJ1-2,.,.,CASSQVGTDYGHTF
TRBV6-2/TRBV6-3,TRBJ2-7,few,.,CASSYSAREGGGYEQYF
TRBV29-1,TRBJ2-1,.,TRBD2,CSVAASGFVRFYNEQFF
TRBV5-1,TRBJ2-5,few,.,CASGLGETRETQYF
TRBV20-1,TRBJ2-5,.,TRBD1,CSAGDRGLRETQYF
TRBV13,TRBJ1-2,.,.,CASSLAGAYYGYTF
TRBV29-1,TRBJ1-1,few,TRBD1,CSVVRDRGTEAFF
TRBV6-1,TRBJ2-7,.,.,CASNSPTVYEQYF
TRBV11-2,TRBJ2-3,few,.,CASSSHLGVYTDTQYF
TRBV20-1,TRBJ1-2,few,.,CSAGGPEAGYTF
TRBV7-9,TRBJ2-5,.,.,CASRPGSAETQYF
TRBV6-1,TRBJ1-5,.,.,CASSDSIWSNQPQHF
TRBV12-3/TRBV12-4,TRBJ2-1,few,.,CASRTRLEAGEQFF
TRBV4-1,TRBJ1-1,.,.,CASGQVWVADEAFF
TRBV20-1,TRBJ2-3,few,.,CSVRALPRGAGDTQYF